The sequence of this T cell receptor beta chain was determined in a study of blood T cell repertoires in COVID-19. Clinical histories supplied by participants themselves formed the basis of cohort assignment. Two negative PCRs, clearance, or symptom resolution had been documented for recovered Cohort 3 donors. Method: immunoSEQ multiplex PCR; TCRdb's copy keeps in-frame clones and lacks some. The sample has 150,000 to 200,000 clones, 75% to 90% seen once. Per germline, CDR1 LNHDA and CDR2 SQIVND (reference sequence). This CDR3 region has 13 residues. V was cut by 5 bases and J by 1 base, with 8 bases left in between.

The sample comprised PBMCs or T cells enriched from blood (not recorded which). The receptor was isolated from a woman between 18 and 29 years old who had recovered from COVID-19. V usage is TRBV19 and J usage is TRBJ1-1, with TRBD1 as a possible D gene (6 bases). DNA of the CDR3: TGTGCCAGTAGTCCACAGGGGAACACTGAAGCTTTCTTT. It encodes CASSPQGNTEAFF. Supplemented by reference TRBV19 and TRBJ1-1, the full variable domain reads DGGITQSPKYLFRKEGQNVTLSCEQNLNHDAMYWYRQDPGQGLRLIYYSQIVNDFQKGDIAEGYSVSREKKESFPLTVTSAQKNPTAFYLCASSPQGNTEAFFGQGTRLTVV.